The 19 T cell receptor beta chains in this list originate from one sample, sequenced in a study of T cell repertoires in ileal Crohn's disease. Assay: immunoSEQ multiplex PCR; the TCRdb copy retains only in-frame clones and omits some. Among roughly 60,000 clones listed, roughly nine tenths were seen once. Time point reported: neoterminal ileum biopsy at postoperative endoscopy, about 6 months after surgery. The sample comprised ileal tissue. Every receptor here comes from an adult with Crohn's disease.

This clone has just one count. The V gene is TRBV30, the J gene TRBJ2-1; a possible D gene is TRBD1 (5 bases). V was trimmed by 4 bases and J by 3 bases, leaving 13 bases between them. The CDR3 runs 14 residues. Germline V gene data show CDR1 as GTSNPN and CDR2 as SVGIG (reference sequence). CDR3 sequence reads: CAWTKIGVYNEQFF. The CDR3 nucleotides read TGTGCCTGGACAAAAATAGGGGTCTACAATGAGCAGTTCTTC.

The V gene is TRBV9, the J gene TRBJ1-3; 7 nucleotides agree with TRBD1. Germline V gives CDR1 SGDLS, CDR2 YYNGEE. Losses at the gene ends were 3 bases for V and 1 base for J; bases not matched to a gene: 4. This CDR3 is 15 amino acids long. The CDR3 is CASSAGDRSGNTIYF. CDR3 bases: TGTGCCAGCAGCGCGGGGGACAGATCTGGAAACACCATATATTTT.

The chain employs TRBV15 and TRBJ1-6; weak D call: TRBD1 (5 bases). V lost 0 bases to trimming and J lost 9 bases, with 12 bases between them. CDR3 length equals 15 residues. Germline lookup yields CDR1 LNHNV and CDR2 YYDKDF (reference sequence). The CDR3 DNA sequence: TGTGCCACCAGCAGAGATGGGGGGAGAGGTTCACCCCTCCACTTT. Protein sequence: CATSRDGGRGSPLHF.

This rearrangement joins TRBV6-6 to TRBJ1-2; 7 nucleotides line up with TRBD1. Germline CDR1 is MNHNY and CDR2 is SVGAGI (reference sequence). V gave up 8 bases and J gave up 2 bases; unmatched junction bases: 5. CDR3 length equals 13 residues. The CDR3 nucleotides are TGTGCCAGCGGACAGGACCCAAACTATGGCTACACCTTC. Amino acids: CASGQDPNYGYTF.

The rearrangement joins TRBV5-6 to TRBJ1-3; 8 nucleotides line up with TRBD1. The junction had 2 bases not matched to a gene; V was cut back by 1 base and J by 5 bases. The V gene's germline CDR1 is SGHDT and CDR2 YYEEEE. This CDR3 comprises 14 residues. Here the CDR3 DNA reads TGTGCCAGCAGCTTGAGGACAGGGAGAAACACCATATATTTT. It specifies CASSLRTGRNTIYF.

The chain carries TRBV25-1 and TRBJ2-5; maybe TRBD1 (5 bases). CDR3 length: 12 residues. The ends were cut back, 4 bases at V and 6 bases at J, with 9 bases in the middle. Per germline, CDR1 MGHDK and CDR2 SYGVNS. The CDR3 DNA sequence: TGTGCCAGCAGTGCCCCAGGGAAGACCCAGTACTTC. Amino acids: CASSAPGKTQYF.

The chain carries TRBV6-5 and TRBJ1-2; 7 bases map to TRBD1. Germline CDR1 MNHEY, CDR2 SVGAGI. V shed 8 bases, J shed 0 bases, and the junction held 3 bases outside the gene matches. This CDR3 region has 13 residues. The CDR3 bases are TGTGCCAGCGCAGGGGGAGCTAACTATGGCTACACCTTC. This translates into CASAGGANYGYTF.

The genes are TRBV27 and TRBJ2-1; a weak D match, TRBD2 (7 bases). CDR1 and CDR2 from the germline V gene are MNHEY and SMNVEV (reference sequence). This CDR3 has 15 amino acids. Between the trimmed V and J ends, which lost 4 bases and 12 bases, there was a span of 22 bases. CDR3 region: CASSSRGGGPLGQFF. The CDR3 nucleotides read TGTGCCAGCAGTTCCCGGGGCGGGGGCCCACTGGGGCAGTTCTTC.

The CDR3 DNA reads as TGCGCCAGCAGTGAGTCGAACAGCCACTATGGCTACACCTTC. Translation gives CASSESNSHYGYTF. The chain employs TRBV10-2 and TRBJ1-2; unclear D gene. V lost 0 bases and J lost 3, with 8 bases in between. This CDR3 has 14 residues. The germline CDR1 and CDR2 sequences are WSHSY and SAAADI.

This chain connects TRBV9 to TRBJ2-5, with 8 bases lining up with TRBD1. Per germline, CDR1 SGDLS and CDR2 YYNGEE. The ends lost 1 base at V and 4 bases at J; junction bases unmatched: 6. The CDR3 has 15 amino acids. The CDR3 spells CASSVTGQGSETQYF. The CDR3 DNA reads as TGTGCCAGCAGCGTAACCGGACAGGGTTCAGAGACCCAGTACTTC.

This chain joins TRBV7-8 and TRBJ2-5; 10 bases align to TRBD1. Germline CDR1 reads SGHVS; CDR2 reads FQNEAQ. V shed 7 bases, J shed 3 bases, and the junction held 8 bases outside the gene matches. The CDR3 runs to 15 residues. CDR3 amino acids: CASMRLGTGEETQYF. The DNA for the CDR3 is TGTGCCAGCATGCGATTAGGGACAGGGGAAGAGACCCAGTACTTC.

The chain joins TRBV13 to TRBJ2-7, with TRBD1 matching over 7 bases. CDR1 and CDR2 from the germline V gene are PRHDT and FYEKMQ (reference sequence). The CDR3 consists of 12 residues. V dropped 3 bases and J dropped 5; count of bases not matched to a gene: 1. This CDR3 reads CASSLTGNEQYF. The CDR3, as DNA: TGTGCCAGCAGCTTGACAGGGAACGAGCAGTACTTC. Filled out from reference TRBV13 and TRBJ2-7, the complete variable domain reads AAGVIQSPRHLIKEKRETATLKCYPIPRHDTVYWYQQGPGQDPQFLISFYEKMQSDKGSIPDRFSAQQFSDYHSELNMSSLELGDSALYFCASSLTGNEQYFGPGTRLTVT.

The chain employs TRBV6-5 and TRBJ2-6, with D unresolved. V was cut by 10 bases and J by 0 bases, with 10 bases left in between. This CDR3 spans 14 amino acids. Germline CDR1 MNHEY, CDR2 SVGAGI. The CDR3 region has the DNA TGTGCCACCTTGGCCGTCTCTGGGGCCAACGTCCTGACTTTC. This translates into CATLAVSGANVLTF.

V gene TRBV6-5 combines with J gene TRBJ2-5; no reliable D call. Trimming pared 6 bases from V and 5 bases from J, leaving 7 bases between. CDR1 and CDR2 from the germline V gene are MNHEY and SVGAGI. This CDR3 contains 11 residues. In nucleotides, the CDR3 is TGTGCCAGCAGCAGGTCGGAGACCCAGTACTTC. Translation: CASSRSETQYF.

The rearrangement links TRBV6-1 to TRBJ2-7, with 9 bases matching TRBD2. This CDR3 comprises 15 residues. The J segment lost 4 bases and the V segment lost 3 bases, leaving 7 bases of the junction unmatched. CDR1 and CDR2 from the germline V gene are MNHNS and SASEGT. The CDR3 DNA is TGTGCCAGCAGTGATCGGTGGAGCGGGGGGTACGAGCAGTACGTC. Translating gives CASSDRWSGGYEQYV.

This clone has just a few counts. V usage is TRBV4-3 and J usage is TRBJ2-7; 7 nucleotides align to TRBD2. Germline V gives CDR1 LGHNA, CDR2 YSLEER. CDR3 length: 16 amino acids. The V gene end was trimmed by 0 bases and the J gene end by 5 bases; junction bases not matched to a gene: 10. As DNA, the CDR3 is TGCGCCAGCAGCCAAGAAACGGGCGGGAGTGGGCACGAGCAGTACTTC. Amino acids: CASSQETGGSGHEQYF.

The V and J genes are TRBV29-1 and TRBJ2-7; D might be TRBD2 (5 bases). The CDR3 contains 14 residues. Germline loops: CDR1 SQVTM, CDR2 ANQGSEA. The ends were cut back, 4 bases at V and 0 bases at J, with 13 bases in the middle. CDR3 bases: TGCAGCGTTGTCCAAGCGGAAAGCTCCTACGAGCAGTACTTC. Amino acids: CSVVQAESSYEQYF.

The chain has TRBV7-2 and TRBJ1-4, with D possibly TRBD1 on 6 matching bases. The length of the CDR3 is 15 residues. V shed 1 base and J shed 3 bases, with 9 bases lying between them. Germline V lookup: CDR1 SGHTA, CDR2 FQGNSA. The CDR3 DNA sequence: TGTGCCAGCAGCTTAGGACAGGCCCCTAATGAAAAACTGTTTTTT. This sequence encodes CASSLGQAPNEKLFF. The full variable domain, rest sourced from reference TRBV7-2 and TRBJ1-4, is GAGVSQSPSNKVTEKGKDVELRCDPISGHTALYWYRQSLGQGLEFLIYFQGNSAPDKSGLPSDRFSAERTGGSVSTLTIQRTQQEDSAVYLCASSLGQAPNEKLFFGSGTQLSVL.

As DNA, the CDR3 is TGTGCCAGCAGGACTAGCTTCACAGATACGCAGTATTTT. It encodes CASRTSFTDTQYF. The chain is built from TRBV2 and TRBJ2-3; 7 bases line up with TRBD2. The CDR3 is 13 amino acids. Germline assignment: CDR1 SNHLY and CDR2 FYNNEI. The J segment lost 2 bases and the V segment lost 6 bases, leaving 2 bases of the junction unmatched.